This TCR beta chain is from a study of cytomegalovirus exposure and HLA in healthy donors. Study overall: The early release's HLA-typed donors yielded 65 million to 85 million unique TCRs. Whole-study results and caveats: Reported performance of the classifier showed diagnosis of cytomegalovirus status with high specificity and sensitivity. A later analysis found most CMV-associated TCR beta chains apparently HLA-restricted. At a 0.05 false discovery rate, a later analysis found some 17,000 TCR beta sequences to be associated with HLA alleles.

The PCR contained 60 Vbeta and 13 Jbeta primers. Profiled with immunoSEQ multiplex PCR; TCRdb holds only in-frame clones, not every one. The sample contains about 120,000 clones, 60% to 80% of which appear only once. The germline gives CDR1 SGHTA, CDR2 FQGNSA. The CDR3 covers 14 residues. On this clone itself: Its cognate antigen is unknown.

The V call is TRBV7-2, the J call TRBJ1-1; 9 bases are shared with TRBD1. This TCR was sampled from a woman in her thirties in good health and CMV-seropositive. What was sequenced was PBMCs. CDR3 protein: CGVDRGHYEPEAFF. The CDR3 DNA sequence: TGTGGGGTGGACAGGGGTCACTATGAACCGGAAGCTTTCTTT.